This T cell receptor beta chain was sequenced for a study of T-cell reconstitution after alpha-beta-depleted transplantation in children. There are 18 residues in the CDR3. The germline V and J ends were trimmed by 2 bases and 2 bases, with 21 bases remaining between them. Germline CDR1 reads MNHEY; CDR2 reads SMNVEV (reference sequence). Unique molecular identifiers tagged the TCRbeta library. A single record per CDR3 protein comes from TCRdb applying MiXCR to the PCR reads. The data hold some 460,000 distinct CDR3 sequences, with around 15% observed a single time. The source is a boy younger than two who had a stem cell transplant for Wiskott-Aldrich syndrome, so the T cells may come from the graft donor. This chain uses TRBV27 with TRBJ2-5, with D perhaps TRBD1 or TRBD2 (5 bases each). This material consisted of PBMCs, mostly from graft donor cells, taken 360 days after TCRalphabeta/CD19-depleted stem cell transplant. CDR3 region: CASSLEGFVPLTQETQYF. CDR3 nucleotide sequence: TGTGCCAGCAGTTTAGAGGGGTTTGTCCCTCTTACTCAAGAGACCCAGTACTTC.